The T cell receptor (beta chain) under discussion was sequenced for a study of blood T cells in healthy people across ages. Regarding the study as a whole: Considered underestimates were the diversity estimates obtained from one million T cells. There was no known CMV status for donors, so expanded clonotype changes were possibly confounded.

As concerns this clonotype: As yet, its antigen is unknown.

Germline CDR1 SEHNR, CDR2 FQNEAQ (reference sequence). This CDR3 spans 13 amino acids. Losses at the gene ends were 5 bases for V and 13 bases for J; bases not matched to a gene: 9. Alongside a J-beta primer mix, a sample-barcoded 5' primer served in a second PCR lasting roughly 6 to 11 cycles. Each of the cDNA molecules was tagged by a template-switch adaptor with 12 random nucleotides. TCRdb re-analysed the 5' RACE reads in MiXCR, keeping a single row per CDR3 protein. The sample comprises approximately 820,000 distinct CDR3 sequences, more than 40% of which are singletons, and under 20% rests with the top ten.

The chain employs TRBV7-9 and TRBJ1-4; 8 nucleotides match TRBD1. The sample consisted of blood. This clonotype was obtained from a man aged 55 to 70 in good health. The CDR3 loop reads CASSTGTGLRLFF. In DNA form, the CDR3 reads TGTGCCAGCAGCACAGGGACAGGTTTGAGACTGTTTTTT.